This entry lists 13 T cell receptor beta chains sequenced from one sample in a study of long-term antiretroviral therapy in people with HIV (dated by TCRdb to the early 2020s). The immunoSEQ hsTCRB v3.0 assay was used at survey level resolution to sequence the TRB variable region. Here the immuneACCESS table is served through TCRdb, limited to in-frame sequences with V and J called. Missing clones are a known gap in these copies; in checked studies unresolved V genes cover under half, and the rest lacks a known reason. This sample lists roughly 28,000 clones; about 93% were detected once. Clones ranked in the top ten supply approximately 10% of the sample. Here the sequenced sample was unsorted PBMCs, taken 6.2 years after starting antiretroviral therapy. All receptors come from a middle-aged man with HIV.

The chain combines TRBV5-6 with TRBJ2-7; D call uncertain. The germline gives CDR1 SGHDT, CDR2 YYEEEE. CDR3 length: 14 residues. Trimming shortened V by 1 base and J by 0 bases, and 8 bases separated the two germline ends. CDR3 DNA sequence: TGTGCCAGCAGCTTGTATCCTATCTCCTACGAGCAGTACTTC. It codes for CASSLYPISYEQYF.

The chain combines TRBV18 with TRBJ1-2, with no clear D. CDR3 size: 12 residues. Trimming pared 5 bases from V and 8 bases from J, leaving 12 bases between. In germline, CDR1 is KGHSH, CDR2 LQKENI. CDR3: CASSSPVWGYTF. CDR3 DNA sequence: TGTGCCAGCTCATCCCCGGTGTGGGGCTACACCTTC.

CDR3 sequence (DNA): TGTGCCAGCGCGGGAACTGGGGCCAACGTCCTGACTTTC. Translation: CASAGTGANVLTF. The chain recombines TRBV6-6 with TRBJ2-6; the D gene is possibly TRBD2 (6 bases). The germline V gene has CDR1 MNHNY and CDR2 SVGAGI (reference sequence). Trimming removed 8 bases at V and 2 bases at J, with 7 bases between. The CDR3 has 13 residues.

The chain recombines TRBV6-5 with TRBJ2-2; TRBD2 aligns across 9 bases. J gave up 7 bases and V 2 bases, and 8 bases lay outside the gene matches. In germline, CDR1 is MNHEY, CDR2 SVGAGI. This CDR3 contains 16 residues. CDR3 sequence (DNA): TGTGCCAGCAGTTACCTCAGCGGGAGGATGGGCGGGGAGCTGTTTTTT. It yields the protein CASSYLSGRMGGELFF.

The gene calls are TRBV28 and TRBJ1-5, with D perhaps matching TRBD1 (5 bases). There are 13 residues in the CDR3. From germline, CDR1 is MDHEN and CDR2 SYDVKM. V was shortened by 8 bases and J by 1 base, with 9 bases between the two germline ends. The CDR3 loop is CASGGGSNQPQHF. The CDR3 DNA sequence: TGTGCCAGCGGCGGGGGGAGCAATCAGCCCCAGCATTTT.

The chain has TRBV6-5 and TRBJ2-3; D is undetermined. Germline CDR1 and CDR2: MNHEY and SVGAGI. The CDR3 has 14 residues. V was clipped by 2 bases and J by 6 bases, with 12 bases between them. CDR3 in amino acids: CASSYDHGGDTQYF. Written as DNA, the CDR3 is TGTGCCAGCAGTTACGACCACGGTGGGGATACGCAGTATTTT.

This chain links TRBV2 with TRBJ2-5, with a possible D match to TRBD2 (6 bases). Germline V gene sequence: CDR1 SNHLY, CDR2 FYNNEI. The CDR3 sequence is 15 residues long. Trimming cost V 3 bases and J 4 bases, with 15 bases left between them. DNA of the CDR3: TGTGCCAGCAGTGAGGAAGCGGGTTTGGGAGAGACCCAGTACTTC. As protein: CASSEEAGLGETQYF. Full variable domain (missing parts from reference TRBV2 and TRBJ2-5): EPEVTQTPSHQVTQMGQEVILRCVPISNHLYFYWYRQILGQKVEFLVSFYNNEISEKSEIFDDQFSVERPDGSNFTLKIRSTKLEDSAMYFCASSEEAGLGETQYFGPGTRLLVL.

This chain links TRBV14 with TRBJ1-6; TRBD1 might be the D (5 bases). Germline values: CDR1 SGHDN, CDR2 FVKESK. The CDR3 consists of 13 residues. V lost 1 base to trimming and J lost 14 bases, with 12 bases between them. The CDR3 nucleotides are TGTGCCAGCAGCCAAGGAATGGGGGTGACCCTCCACTTT. Translating it yields CASSQGMGVTLHF.

The gene calls are TRBV7-7 and TRBJ2-2; D is undetermined. The CDR3 covers 15 residues. The V end lost 5 bases, the J end lost 0 bases, and 10 bases lay between the germline ends. Germline CDR1 SSHAT, CDR2 FNYEAQ (reference sequence). This chain's CDR3 is CASSPGRANTGELFF. The CDR3 region has the DNA TGTGCCAGCAGCCCCGGAAGAGCGAACACCGGGGAGCTGTTTTTT.

The chain recombines TRBV10-3 with TRBJ1-2; TRBD1 matches 10 bases. Germline V gives CDR1 ENHRY, CDR2 SYGVKD. The CDR3 covers 16 residues. V lost 6 bases, J lost 0 bases, and 7 bases stayed unmatched. The CDR3 protein is CAISGTGEMTNYGYTF. CDR3 nucleotide sequence: TGTGCCATCAGCGGGACAGGGGAAATGACTAACTATGGCTACACCTTC.

The V call is TRBV19, the J call TRBJ1-2; D gene uncertain. The CDR3 is 13 residues long. CDR1 is LNHDA and CDR2 is SQIVND in the germline V gene (reference sequence). The V end was cut by 7 bases, the J end by 7 bases, with 16 bases between. The CDR3 DNA is TGTGCCAGTACCCCAGGACCTAGCGGTGGCTACACCTTC. Translated, it gives CASTPGPSGGYTF.

J is TRBJ2-1 and V is TRBV5-1; D perhaps matches TRBD1 (5 bases). Germline values: CDR1 SGHRS, CDR2 YFSETQ. V lost 5 bases, J lost 5 bases, and 11 bases lay in between. The CDR3 extends over 13 amino acids. DNA of the CDR3: TGCGCCAGCAGTGGGGCCTCGAACAATGAGCAGTTCTTC. It encodes CASSGASNNEQFF.

A remark on this clone: Germline is not matched at one junction end, which may reflect a read error. The V gene is TRBV13, the J gene TRBJ2-2, with D unclear. Per the germline V gene, CDR1 is PRHDT and CDR2 is FYEKMQ (reference sequence). The CDR3 runs to 14 residues. CDR3 loop: CASSFRSKTGELFF. The DNA of the CDR3 is TGTGCCAGCAGCTTTCGATCGAAGACCGGGGAGCTGTTTTTT.